Listed here are 14 T cell receptor beta chains from one sample, sequenced in a study of identical twins. From the 5' RACE reads, TCRdb called clonotypes with MiXCR, one entry per CDR3 protein. The table has hundreds of thousands of distinct CDR3 sequences, around 10% seen once. Sequenced sample: memory (CD45RO+) T cells sorted from blood. These receptors came from a woman aged 18 to 35 in good health.

This clonotype appeared a few times. The junction and the germline gene differ at one end; a read error may be behind it. The V call is TRBV7-2, the J call TRBJ2-7, with 9 positions matching TRBD1. The CDR3 has 12 residues. Germline V CDR1 and CDR2: SGHTA, FQGNSA. The CDR3 sequence: CASSLEDRGQYF. CDR3 nucleotide sequence: TGTGCCAGCAGTTTAGAGGACAGGGGGCAGTACTTC.

This clonotype was observed a few times. The genes are TRBV20-1 and TRBJ2-7; 9 bases are a match to TRBD2. CDR1 DFQATT and CDR2 SNEGSKA come from the germline V gene (reference sequence). The CDR3 sequence is 14 residues long. V lost 4 bases to trimming and J lost 5 bases; unmatched junction nucleotides: 9. The CDR3 DNA follows: TGCAGTGCTATCACCGGGACTAGCTCTGACGAGCAGTACTTC. This gives the protein CSAITGTSSDEQYF.

This clonotype was counted a few times. The chain uses TRBV20-1 and TRBJ2-7; 7 nucleotides line up with TRBD2. CDR3 length: 16 amino acids. Germline trimming cut 2 bases from V and 3 bases from J; bases unmatched to any gene: 13. Germline CDR1 reads DFQATT; CDR2 reads SNEGSKA (reference sequence). Here the CDR3 reads CSARREKSGALYEQYF. CDR3 DNA sequence: TGCAGTGCTAGACGGGAGAAGAGCGGGGCTCTCTACGAGCAGTACTTC.

This clonotype was seen repeatedly, ten times or more. The rearrangement uses TRBV6-5 and TRBJ1-1; no clear D. The CDR3 covers 12 residues. CDR1 and CDR2 (germline): MNHEY, SVGAGI. V shed 8 bases and J shed 0 bases, with 7 bases lying between them. CDR3 DNA sequence: TGTGCCAGCGGGTCGGTGAACACTGAAGCTTTCTTT. This encodes CASGSVNTEAFF.

This sequence joins TRBV3-1 and TRBJ2-1; D gene uncertain. The germline CDR1 and CDR2 sequences are LGHDT and YNNKEL (reference sequence). There are 13 residues in the CDR3. Between the trimmed V and J ends, which lost 1 base and 7 bases, there was a span of 8 bases. This CDR3 reads CASSQVNPNEQFF. CDR3 sequence (DNA): TGTGCCAGCAGCCAAGTGAACCCAAATGAGCAGTTCTTC.

This clonotype showed up just a few times. This chain uses TRBV7-6 with TRBJ2-1, with D hard to call. Between the trimmed V and J ends, which lost 5 bases and 6 bases, there was a span of 14 bases. The CDR3 is 14 residues long. Germline CDR1 reads SGHVS; CDR2 reads FNYEAQ. The CDR3: CASSQQHSSNEQFF. The CDR3 bases are TGTGCCAGCAGCCAACAACACTCTTCCAATGAGCAGTTCTTC.

This clonotype was counted a few times. This rearrangement joins TRBV6-1 to TRBJ2-2; D is unclear. Trimming cost V 0 bases and J 5 bases, with 7 bases left between them. The germline CDR1 and CDR2 sequences are MNHNS and SASEGT. The CDR3 totals 14 residues. CDR3 in amino acids: CASSEAADTGELFF. The CDR3 DNA is TGTGCCAGCAGTGAAGCGGCGGATACCGGGGAGCTGTTTTTT.

The chain couples TRBV5-1 to TRBJ1-5, with a possible D match to TRBD1 (6 bases). The germline gives CDR1 SGHRS, CDR2 YFSETQ. This CDR3 region has 15 residues. V dropped 0 bases and J dropped 4 bases, with 11 bases sitting between them. The CDR3 loop reads CASSLGGAPNQPQHF. CDR3 bases: TGCGCCAGCAGCTTGGGGGGGGCACCGAATCAGCCCCAGCATTTT. Drawing the rest from reference TRBV5-1 and TRBJ1-5, the complete variable domain is KAGVTQTPRYLIKTRGQQVTLSCSPISGHRSVSWYQQTPGQGLQFLFEYFSETQRNKGNFPGRFSGRQFSNSRSEMNVSTLELGDSALYLCASSLGGAPNQPQHFGDGTRLSIL.

This clonotype was detected ten times or more. This chain connects TRBV6-2 or TRBV6-3 to TRBJ1-6, with 8 nucleotides matching TRBD1. The CDR3 runs 16 residues. CDR1 is MNHEY, CDR2 SVGEGT, per germline. The junction had 8 bases not matched to a gene; V was cut back by 4 bases and J by 6 bases. The CDR3 here is CASSSDRESGNSPLHF. The CDR3 coding sequence is TGTGCCAGCAGTTCGGACAGGGAATCCGGTAATTCACCCCTCCACTTT.

This clonotype was seen at least ten times. The rearrangement links TRBV5-1 to TRBJ1-1; TRBD1 matches at 7 bases. J gave up 0 bases and V 4 bases, and 6 bases lay outside the gene matches. This CDR3 has 15 residues. Germline V CDR1 and CDR2: SGHRS, YFSETQ. CDR3 loop: CASSLRQGLNTEAFF. The CDR3 DNA follows: TGCGCCAGCAGCCTCAGACAGGGCCTGAACACTGAAGCTTTCTTT. The full variable domain, its missing parts supplied by reference TRBV5-1 and TRBJ1-1, is KAGVTQTPRYLIKTRGQQVTLSCSPISGHRSVSWYQQTPGQGLQFLFEYFSETQRNKGNFPGRFSGRQFSNSRSEMNVSTLELGDSALYLCASSLRQGLNTEAFFGQGTRLTVV.

This clonotype came up a few times. The chain recombines TRBV9 with TRBJ2-3; TRBD2 agrees at 10 bases. Trimming took 0 bases from V and 3 from J; bases not matched to a gene: 7. Germline V gives CDR1 SGDLS, CDR2 YYNGEE. This CDR3 spans 17 amino acids. The CDR3 sequence: CASSVAASGGGTDTQYF. The DNA for the CDR3 is TGTGCCAGCAGCGTAGCGGCTAGCGGGGGTGGTACAGATACGCAGTATTTT. The complete variable domain, with remaining parts taken from reference TRBV9 and TRBJ2-3, reads DSGVTQTPKHLITATGQRVTLRCSPRSGDLSVYWYQQSLDQGLQFLIQYYNGEERAKGNILERFSAQQFPDLHSELNLSSLELGDSALYFCASSVAASGGGTDTQYFGPGTRLTVL.

This clonotype was counted at least ten times. The chain joins TRBV12-3 or TRBV12-4 to TRBJ2-5; 7 positions agree with TRBD1. Trimming took 7 bases from V and 2 from J; bases not matched to a gene: 4. This CDR3 has 13 amino acids. CDR3 DNA sequence: TGTGCCAGCACTCCGGGACAGCAAGAGACCCAGTACTTC. It translates to CASTPGQQETQYF.

This clonotype has a count of ten or more. An end of the junction differs from the germline gene, which may be a read error. The rearrangement links TRBV7-2 to TRBJ2-3; perhaps TRBD2 as D (6 bases). Germline-derived CDR1 and CDR2 are SGHTA and FQGNSA. The CDR3 is 15 residues long. The CDR3 nucleotides read TGTGCCAGCAGCTTAGATGCCGGGAGCAGAGATACGCAGTATTTT. It specifies CASSLDAGSRDTQYF.

The chain carries TRBV7-9 and TRBJ2-6; no reliable D call. The CDR3 covers 16 residues. With 5 bases removed from V and 4 bases from J, the gap between germline ends came to 15 bases. CDR1 and CDR2 from the germline V gene are SEHNR and FQNEAQ (reference sequence). DNA for the CDR3: TGTGCCAGCAGCCACAGTGTTTCCTACGGGGCCAACGTCCTGACTTTC. Translating it yields CASSHSVSYGANVLTF.